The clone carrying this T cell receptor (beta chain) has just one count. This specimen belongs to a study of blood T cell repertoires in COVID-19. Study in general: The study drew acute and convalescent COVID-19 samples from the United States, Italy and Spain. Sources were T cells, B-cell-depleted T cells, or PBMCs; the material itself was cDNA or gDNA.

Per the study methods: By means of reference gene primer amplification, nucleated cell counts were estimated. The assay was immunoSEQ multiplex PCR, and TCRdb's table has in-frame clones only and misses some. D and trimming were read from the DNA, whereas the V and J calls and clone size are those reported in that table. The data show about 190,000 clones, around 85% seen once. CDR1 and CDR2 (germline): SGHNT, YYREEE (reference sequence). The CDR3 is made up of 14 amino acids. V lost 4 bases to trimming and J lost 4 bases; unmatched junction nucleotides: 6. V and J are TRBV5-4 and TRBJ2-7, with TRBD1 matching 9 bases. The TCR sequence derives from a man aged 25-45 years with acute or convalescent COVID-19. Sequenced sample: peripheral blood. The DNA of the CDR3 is TGTGCCAGCAGCACAGGACAGGGGAGGTACGAGCAGTACTTC. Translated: CASSTGQGRYEQYF.